This entry lists 5 T cell receptor beta chains sequenced from one sample in a study of early stage breast cancer tumors. TCRdb keeps only in-frame clones here, not all; method: immunoSEQ multiplex PCR. Counted here are thousands of clones, around 66% occurring once; the ten biggest clones make up about 13%. The sample was normal breast tissue next to the tumor. Receptors were obtained from a person aged 45 to 59 with breast cancer.

The chain couples TRBV30 to TRBJ2-7, with TRBD2 matching 7 bases. Trimming removed 4 bases from V and 0 bases from J; junction bases left unmatched: 6. The germline V gene encodes CDR1 GTSNPN and CDR2 SVGIG (reference sequence). The CDR3 is 14 residues long. CDR3 protein: CAWKLGGSSYEQYF. In DNA, the CDR3 is TGTGCCTGGAAGTTGGGCGGGAGCTCCTACGAGCAGTACTTC.

The rearrangement uses TRBV19 and TRBJ2-5, with a weak D call TRBD1 (5 bases). Germline V gives CDR1 LNHDA, CDR2 SQIVND (reference sequence). V was cut by 4 bases and J by 7 bases, with 7 bases left in between. The CDR3 is 11 residues long. The CDR3 is CASSTTGTQYF. The DNA of the CDR3 is TGTGCCAGTAGTACAACAGGGACCCAGTACTTC.

The chain couples TRBV5-6 to TRBJ1-1; 7 bases map to TRBD1. The germline V gene has CDR1 SGHDT and CDR2 YYEEEE. J lost 6 bases, V lost 4 bases, and 12 bases had no gene match. CDR3 size: 15 residues. The CDR3 sequence: CASSLRQGFSAEAFF. Written as DNA, the CDR3 is TGTGCCAGCAGCCTCCGACAGGGTTTTAGCGCTGAAGCTTTCTTT.

This clone was seen a few times. The rearrangement uses TRBV6-8 and TRBJ2-7, with TRBD2 identical over 8 bases. The germline CDR1 and CDR2 sequences are MNHGY and SAAAGT. The V segment lost 1 base and the J segment 4 bases; nucleotides outside the gene matches: 12. The CDR3 has 17 residues. CDR3 protein: CASSYWGTSGPRYEQYF. In nucleotides, the CDR3 is TGTGCCAGCAGTTACTGGGGGACTAGTGGCCCAAGATACGAGCAGTACTTC.

This chain joins TRBV5-1 and TRBJ2-7, with 7 nucleotides matching TRBD1. Germline V gene data show CDR1 as SGHRS and CDR2 as YFSETQ. The length of the CDR3 is 15 residues. Trimming removed 4 bases from V and 3 bases from J; junction bases left unmatched: 10. The CDR3 reads CASSPLTGTDYEQYF. CDR3 nucleotide sequence: TGCGCCAGCAGCCCCCTGACAGGGACAGACTACGAGCAGTACTTC. Full variable domain (missing parts from reference TRBV5-1 and TRBJ2-7): KAGVTQTPRYLIKTRGQQVTLSCSPISGHRSVSWYQQTPGQGLQFLFEYFSETQRNKGNFPGRFSGRQFSNSRSEMNVSTLELGDSALYLCASSPLTGTDYEQYFGPGTRLTVT.